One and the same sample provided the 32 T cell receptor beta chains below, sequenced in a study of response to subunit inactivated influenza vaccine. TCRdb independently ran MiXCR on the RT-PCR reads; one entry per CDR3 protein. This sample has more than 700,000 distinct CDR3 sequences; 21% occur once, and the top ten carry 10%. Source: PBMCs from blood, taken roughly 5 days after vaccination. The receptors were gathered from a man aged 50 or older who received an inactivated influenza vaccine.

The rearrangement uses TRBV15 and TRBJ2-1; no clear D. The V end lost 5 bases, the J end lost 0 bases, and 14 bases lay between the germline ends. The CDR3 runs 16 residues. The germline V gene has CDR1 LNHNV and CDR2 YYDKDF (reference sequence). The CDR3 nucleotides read TGTGCCACCAGCCCATTCGGTGGACCCTCCTACAATGAGCAGTTCTTC. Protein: CATSPFGGPSYNEQFF.

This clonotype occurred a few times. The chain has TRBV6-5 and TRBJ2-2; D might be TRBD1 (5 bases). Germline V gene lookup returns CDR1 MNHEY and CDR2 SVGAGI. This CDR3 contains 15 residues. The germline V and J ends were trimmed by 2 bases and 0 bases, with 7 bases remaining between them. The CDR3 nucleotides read TGTGCCAGCAGTTACAGGACAACGAACACCGGGGAGCTGTTTTTT. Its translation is CASSYRTTNTGELFF.

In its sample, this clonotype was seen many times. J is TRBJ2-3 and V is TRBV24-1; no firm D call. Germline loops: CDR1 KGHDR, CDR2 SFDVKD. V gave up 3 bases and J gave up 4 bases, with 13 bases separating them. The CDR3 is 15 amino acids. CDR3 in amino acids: CATSDPYAVSDTQYF. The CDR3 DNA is TGTGCCACCAGTGATCCCTATGCGGTTTCAGATACGCAGTATTTT.

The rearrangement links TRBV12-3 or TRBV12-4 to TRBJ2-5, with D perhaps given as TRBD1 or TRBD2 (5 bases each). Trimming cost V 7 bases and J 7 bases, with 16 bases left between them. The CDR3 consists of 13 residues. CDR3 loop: CASKFGTWGTQYF. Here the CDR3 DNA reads TGTGCCAGCAAATTCGGGACGTGGGGGACCCAGTACTTC.

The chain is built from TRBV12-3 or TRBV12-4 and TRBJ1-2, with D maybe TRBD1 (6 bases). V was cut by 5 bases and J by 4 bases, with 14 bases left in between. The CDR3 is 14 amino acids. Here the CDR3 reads CASSPTGQLYGYTF. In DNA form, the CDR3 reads TGTGCCAGCAGTCCGACCGGACAGCTCTATGGCTACACCTTC.

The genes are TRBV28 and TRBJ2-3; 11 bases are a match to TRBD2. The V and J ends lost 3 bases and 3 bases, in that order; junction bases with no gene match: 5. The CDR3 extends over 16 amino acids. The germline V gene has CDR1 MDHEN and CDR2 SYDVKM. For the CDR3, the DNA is TGTGCCAGCAGTTTGATGGCTAGCGGGGGGACAGATACGCAGTATTTT. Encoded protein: CASSLMASGGTDTQYF.

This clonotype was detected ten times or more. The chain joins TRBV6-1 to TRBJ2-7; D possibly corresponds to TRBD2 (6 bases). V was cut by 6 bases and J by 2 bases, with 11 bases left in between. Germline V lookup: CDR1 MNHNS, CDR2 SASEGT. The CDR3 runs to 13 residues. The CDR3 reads CASSRGVTYEQYF. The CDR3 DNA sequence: TGTGCCAGCAGCCGCGGGGTGACCTACGAGCAGTACTTC.

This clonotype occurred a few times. CDR3 nucleotides: TGCAGCGTTGATCAGGGTTTCGAGCAGTACTTC. Amino acid sequence: CSVDQGFEQYF. The rearrangement links TRBV29-1 to TRBJ2-7; the D gene is possibly TRBD1 (5 bases). Trimming took off 3 bases at V and 6 bases at J, with 9 bases between the two ends. Germline loops: CDR1 SQVTM, CDR2 ANQGSEA. The CDR3 sequence is 11 residues long.

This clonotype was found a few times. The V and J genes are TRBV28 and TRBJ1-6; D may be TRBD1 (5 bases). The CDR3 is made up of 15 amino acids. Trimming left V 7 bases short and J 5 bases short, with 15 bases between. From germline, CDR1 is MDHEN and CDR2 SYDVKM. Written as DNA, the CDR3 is TGTGCCAGCAACAGTGGCGACAGAGATAATTCACCCCTCCACTTT. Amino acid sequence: CASNSGDRDNSPLHF. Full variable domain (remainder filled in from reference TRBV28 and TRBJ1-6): DVKVTQSSRYLVKRTGEKVFLECVQDMDHENMFWYRQDPGLGLRLIYFSYDVKMKEKGDIPEGYSVSREKKERFSLILESASTNQTSMYLCASNSGDRDNSPLHFGNGTRLTVT.

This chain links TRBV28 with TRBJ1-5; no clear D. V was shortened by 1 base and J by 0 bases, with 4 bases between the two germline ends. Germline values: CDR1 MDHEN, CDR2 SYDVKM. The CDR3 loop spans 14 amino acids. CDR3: CASSLLNSNQPQHF. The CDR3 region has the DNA TGTGCCAGCAGTTTATTGAATAGCAATCAGCCCCAGCATTTT.

The CDR3 sequence: CATSISGGFLSYNEQFF. The CDR3 nucleotides are TGTGCCACCAGTATCAGCGGGGGGTTTCTCTCCTACAATGAGCAGTTCTTC. The V call is TRBV15, the J call TRBJ2-1, with TRBD2 matching 9 bases. V was clipped by 6 bases and J by 0 bases; unmatched bases: 9. Per the germline V gene, CDR1 is LNHNV and CDR2 is YYDKDF (reference sequence). The length of the CDR3 is 17 residues. The full variable domain, in which reference TRBV15 and TRBJ2-1 provide the parts outside the CDR3, is DAMVIQNPRYQVTQFGKPVTLSCSQTLNHNVMYWYQQKSSQAPKLLFHYYDKDFNNEADTPDNFQSRRPNTSFCFLDIRSPGLGDTAMYLCATSISGGFLSYNEQFFGPGTRLTVL.

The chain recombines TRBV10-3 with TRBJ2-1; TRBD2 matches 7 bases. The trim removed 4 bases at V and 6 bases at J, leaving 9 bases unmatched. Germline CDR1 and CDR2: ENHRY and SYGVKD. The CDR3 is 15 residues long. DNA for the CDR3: TGTGCCATCAGTGCGAGGACTAGTCCTCGCAATGAGCAGTTCTTC. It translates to CAISARTSPRNEQFF.

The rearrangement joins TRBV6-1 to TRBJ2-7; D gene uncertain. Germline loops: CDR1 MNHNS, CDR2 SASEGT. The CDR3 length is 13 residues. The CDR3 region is CTTLRLAPYEQYF. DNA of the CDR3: TGTACCACCTTAAGACTTGCCCCCTACGAGCAGTACTTC.

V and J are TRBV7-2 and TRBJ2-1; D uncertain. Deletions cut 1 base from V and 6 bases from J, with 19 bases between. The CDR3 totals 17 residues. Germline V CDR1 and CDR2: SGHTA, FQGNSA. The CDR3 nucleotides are TGTGCCAGCAGCTTAGTGGTGGCGGTCGATTCCCCCAATGAGCAGTTCTTC. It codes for CASSLVVAVDSPNEQFF. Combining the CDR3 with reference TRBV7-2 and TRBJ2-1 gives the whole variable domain GAGVSQSPSNKVTEKGKDVELRCDPISGHTALYWYRQSLGQGLEFLIYFQGNSAPDKSGLPSDRFSAERTGGSVSTLTIQRTQQEDSAVYLCASSLVVAVDSPNEQFFGPGTRLTVL.

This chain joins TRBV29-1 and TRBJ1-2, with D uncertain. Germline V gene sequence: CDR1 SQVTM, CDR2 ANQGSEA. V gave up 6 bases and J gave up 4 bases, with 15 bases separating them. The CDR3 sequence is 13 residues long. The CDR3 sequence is CSVASGYGYGYTF. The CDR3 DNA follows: TGCAGCGTCGCCTCAGGTTACGGCTATGGCTACACCTTC.

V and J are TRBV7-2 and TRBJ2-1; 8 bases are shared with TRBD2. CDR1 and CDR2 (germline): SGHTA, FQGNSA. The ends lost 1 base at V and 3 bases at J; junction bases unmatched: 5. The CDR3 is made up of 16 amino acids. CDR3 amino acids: CASSLVGGGNYNEQFF. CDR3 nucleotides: TGTGCCAGCAGCTTAGTTGGCGGGGGGAACTACAATGAGCAGTTCTTC.

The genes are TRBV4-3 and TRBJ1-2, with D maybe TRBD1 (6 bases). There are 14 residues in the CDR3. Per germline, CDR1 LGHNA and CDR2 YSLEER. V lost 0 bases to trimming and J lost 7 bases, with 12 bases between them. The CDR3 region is CASSQDRGGFGYTF. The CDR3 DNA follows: TGCGCCAGCAGCCAAGATAGGGGGGGCTTTGGCTACACCTTC.

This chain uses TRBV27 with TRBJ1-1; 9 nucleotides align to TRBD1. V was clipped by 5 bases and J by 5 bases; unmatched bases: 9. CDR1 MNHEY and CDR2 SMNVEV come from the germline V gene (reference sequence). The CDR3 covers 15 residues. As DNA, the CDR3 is TGTGCCAGCAGTGGCGGGACAGGGTCGTGGACTGAAGCTTTCTTT. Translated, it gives CASSGGTGSWTEAFF.

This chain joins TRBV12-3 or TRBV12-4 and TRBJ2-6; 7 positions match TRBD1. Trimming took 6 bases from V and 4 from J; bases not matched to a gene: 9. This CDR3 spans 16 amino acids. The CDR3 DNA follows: TGTGCCAGCAGCCGAGCGACAGGGACAGGGGCCAACGTCCTGACTTTC. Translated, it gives CASSRATGTGANVLTF.

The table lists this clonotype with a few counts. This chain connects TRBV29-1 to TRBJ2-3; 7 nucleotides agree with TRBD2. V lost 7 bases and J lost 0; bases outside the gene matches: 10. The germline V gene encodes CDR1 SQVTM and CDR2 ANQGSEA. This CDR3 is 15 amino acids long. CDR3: CSASPGTTSTDTQYF. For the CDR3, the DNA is TGCAGCGCCTCCCCGGGGACTACAAGCACAGATACGCAGTATTTT.

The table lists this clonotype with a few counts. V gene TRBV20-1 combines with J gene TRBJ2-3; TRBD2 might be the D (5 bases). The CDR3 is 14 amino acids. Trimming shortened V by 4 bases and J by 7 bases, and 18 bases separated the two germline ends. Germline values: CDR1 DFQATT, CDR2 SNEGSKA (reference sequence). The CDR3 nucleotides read TGCAGTGCTATCGGGAAGAGGTCCAAGTATACGCAGTATTTT. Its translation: CSAIGKRSKYTQYF.

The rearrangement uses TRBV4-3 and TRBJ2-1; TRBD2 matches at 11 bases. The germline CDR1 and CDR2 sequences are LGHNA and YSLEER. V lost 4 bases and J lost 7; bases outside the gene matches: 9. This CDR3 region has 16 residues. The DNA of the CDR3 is TGCGCCAGCAGCCCACAACCGGGACTAGCGGCGAATGAGCAGTTCTTC. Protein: CASSPQPGLAANEQFF.

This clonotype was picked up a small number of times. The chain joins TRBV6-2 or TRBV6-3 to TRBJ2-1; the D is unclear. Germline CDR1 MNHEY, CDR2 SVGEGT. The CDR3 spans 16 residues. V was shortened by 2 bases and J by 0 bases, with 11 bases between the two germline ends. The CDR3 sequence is CASSYLKPSSYNEQFF. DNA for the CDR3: TGTGCCAGCAGTTACCTCAAACCGAGCTCCTACAATGAGCAGTTCTTC.

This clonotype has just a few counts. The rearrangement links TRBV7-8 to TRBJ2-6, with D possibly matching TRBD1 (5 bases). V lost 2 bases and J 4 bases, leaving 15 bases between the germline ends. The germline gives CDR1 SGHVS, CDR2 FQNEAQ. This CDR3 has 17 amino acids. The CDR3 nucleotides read TGTGCCAGCAGCTTATGGGGCATTGGCTACGGGGCCAACGTCCTGACTTTC. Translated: CASSLWGIGYGANVLTF.

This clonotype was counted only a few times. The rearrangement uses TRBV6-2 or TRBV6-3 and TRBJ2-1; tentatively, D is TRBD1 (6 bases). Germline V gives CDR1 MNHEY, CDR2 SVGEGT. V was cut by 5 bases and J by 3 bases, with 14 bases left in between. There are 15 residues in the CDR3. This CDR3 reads CASSRGRGDYNEQFF. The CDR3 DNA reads TGTGCCAGCAGTCGGGGCAGGGGCGACTACAATGAGCAGTTCTTC.

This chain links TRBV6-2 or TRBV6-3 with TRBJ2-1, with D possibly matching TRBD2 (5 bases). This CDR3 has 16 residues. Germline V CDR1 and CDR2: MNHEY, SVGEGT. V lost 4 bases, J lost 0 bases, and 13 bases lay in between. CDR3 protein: CASSSSRASSYNEQFF. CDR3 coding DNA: TGTGCCAGCAGTTCGTCGCGGGCGAGCTCCTACAATGAGCAGTTCTTC.

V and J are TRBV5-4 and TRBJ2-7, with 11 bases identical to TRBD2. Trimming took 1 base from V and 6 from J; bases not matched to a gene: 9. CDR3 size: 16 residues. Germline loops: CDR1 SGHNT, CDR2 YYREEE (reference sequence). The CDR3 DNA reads TGTGCCAGCAGCTTGCCCCTAGCGGGAGGTAGTCTCGAGCAGTACTTC. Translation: CASSLPLAGGSLEQYF.

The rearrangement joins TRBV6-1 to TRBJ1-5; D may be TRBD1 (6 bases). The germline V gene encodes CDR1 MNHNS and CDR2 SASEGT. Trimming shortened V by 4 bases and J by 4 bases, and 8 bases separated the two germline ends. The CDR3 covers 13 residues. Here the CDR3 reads CASSGQVNQPQHF. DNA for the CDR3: TGTGCCAGCAGTGGACAGGTTAATCAGCCCCAGCATTTT.

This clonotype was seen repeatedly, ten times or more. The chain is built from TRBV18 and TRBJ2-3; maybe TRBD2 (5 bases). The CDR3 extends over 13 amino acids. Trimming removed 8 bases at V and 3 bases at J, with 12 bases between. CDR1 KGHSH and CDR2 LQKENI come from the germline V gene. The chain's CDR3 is CASSPPGTDTQYF. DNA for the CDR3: TGTGCCAGCAGCCCCCCGGGAACAGATACGCAGTATTTT.

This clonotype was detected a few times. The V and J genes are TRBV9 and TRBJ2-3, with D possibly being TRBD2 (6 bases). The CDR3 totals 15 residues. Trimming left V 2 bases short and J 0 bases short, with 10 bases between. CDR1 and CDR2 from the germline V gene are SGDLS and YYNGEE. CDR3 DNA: TGTGCCAGCAGCGTCCTAGCGCCTAGCACAGATACGCAGTATTTT. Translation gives CASSVLAPSTDTQYF.

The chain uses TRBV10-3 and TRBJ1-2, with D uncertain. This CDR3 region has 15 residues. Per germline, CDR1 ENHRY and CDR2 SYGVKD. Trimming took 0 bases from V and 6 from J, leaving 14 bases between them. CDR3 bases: TGTGCCATCAGTGAGTCGAACTCCCCGGGCGATGGCTACACCTTC. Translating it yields CAISESNSPGDGYTF.

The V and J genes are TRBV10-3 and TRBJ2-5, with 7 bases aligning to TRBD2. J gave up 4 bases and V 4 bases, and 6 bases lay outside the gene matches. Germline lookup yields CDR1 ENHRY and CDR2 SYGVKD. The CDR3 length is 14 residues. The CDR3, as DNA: TGTGCCATCAGTGGTGCGGGAGAGGGAGAGACCCAGTACTTC. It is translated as CAISGAGEGETQYF.